The 23 T cell receptor beta chains given below trace back to one sample, sequenced in a study of blood T cell repertoires in COVID-19 (dated by TCRdb to about 2020). The method was the immunoSEQ multiplex PCR assay. Here the immuneACCESS table is served through TCRdb, limited to in-frame sequences with V and J called. Missing clones are a known gap in these copies; in checked studies unresolved V genes cover under half, and the rest lacks a known reason. The sample table holds 240,000 or so clones, of which about nine tenths were seen once. The top ten clonotypes cover just over 0.85% of the sample. What was sequenced was PBMCs or T cells enriched from blood (not recorded which). Receptors were obtained from a man aged 50-60 years who had been exposed to COVID-19.

The chain joins TRBV6-5 to TRBJ1-5; maybe TRBD1 (6 bases). Trimming shortened V by 2 bases and J by 7 bases, and 12 bases separated the two germline ends. Germline CDR1 and CDR2: MNHEY and SVGAGI. This CDR3 spans 14 amino acids. This CDR3 reads CASSYLRGPQPQHF. CDR3 bases: TGTGCCAGCAGTTACCTCAGGGGCCCACAGCCCCAGCATTTT.

This chain connects TRBV7-2 to TRBJ1-1, with D perhaps TRBD1 (6 bases). The V gene's germline CDR1 is SGHTA and CDR2 FQGNSA. The CDR3 covers 14 residues. Trimming removed 5 bases at V and 1 base at J, with 11 bases between. The CDR3 DNA reads TGTGCCAGCAGCCGGGACATCTGGAACACTGAAGCTTTCTTT. The encoded protein is CASSRDIWNTEAFF. Supplemented by reference TRBV7-2 and TRBJ1-1, the full variable domain reads GAGVSQSPSNKVTEKGKDVELRCDPISGHTALYWYRQSLGQGLEFLIYFQGNSAPDKSGLPSDRFSAERTGGSVSTLTIQRTQQEDSAVYLCASSRDIWNTEAFFGQGTRLTVV.

V gene TRBV3-1 (or the pseudogene TRBV3-2) combines with J gene TRBJ2-7; D gene ambiguous. The ends were cut back, 0 bases at V and 0 bases at J, with 15 bases in the middle. The CDR3 extends over 17 amino acids. The germline V gene has CDR1 LGHDT and CDR2 YNNKEL (reference sequence). In DNA, the CDR3 is TGTGCCAGCAGCCAAGATGTGGGCAGGCACAGCTCCTACGAGCAGTACTTC. Its translation is CASSQDVGRHSSYEQYF.

The genes are TRBV9 and TRBJ2-1, with 10 bases lining up with TRBD2. Trimming removed 5 bases from V and 7 bases from J; junction bases left unmatched: 9. The CDR3 is made up of 15 amino acids. In germline, CDR1 is SGDLS, CDR2 YYNGEE. In nucleotides, the CDR3 is TGTGCCAGCAGGGGTCCCGGGACTAGCGATAATGAGCAGTTCTTC. It codes for CASRGPGTSDNEQFF.

The CDR3 sequence: CASSLGGVVYEQYF. The DNA of the CDR3 is TGTGCCAGCAGTTTAGGGGGGGTGGTCTACGAGCAGTACTTC. This sequence joins TRBV28 and TRBJ2-7; 7 nucleotides agree with TRBD2. CDR1 is MDHEN and CDR2 is SYDVKM in the germline V gene. V trimming: 2 bases; J trimming: 3 bases; junction bases outside the gene matches: 4. The CDR3 runs 14 residues.

This chain links TRBV28 with TRBJ1-3; the match to TRBD1 covers 7 bases. The germline gives CDR1 MDHEN, CDR2 SYDVKM. The CDR3 has 19 amino acids. V lost 6 bases, J lost 4 bases, and 21 bases stayed unmatched. CDR3: CASRTPGQRTLDPGNTIYF. The CDR3 nucleotides read TGTGCCAGCAGAACCCCGGGACAGAGGACCTTAGACCCGGGAAACACCATATATTTT. Complete variable domain (other parts from reference TRBV28 and TRBJ1-3): DVKVTQSSRYLVKRTGEKVFLECVQDMDHENMFWYRQDPGLGLRLIYFSYDVKMKEKGDIPEGYSVSREKKERFSLILESASTNQTSMYLCASRTPGQRTLDPGNTIYFGEGSWLTVV.

The J gene is TRBJ2-2, the V gene TRBV7-2, with 9 bases that match TRBD2. With 5 bases clipped from V and 1 base from J, the junction kept 5 bases outside the gene matches. CDR1 is SGHTA and CDR2 is FQGNSA in the germline V gene. This CDR3 spans 16 amino acids. As DNA, the CDR3 is TGTGCCAGCAGCCTACTTAGCGGGAGGAACACCGGGGAGCTGTTTTTT. Its translation is CASSLLSGRNTGELFF.

The chain combines TRBV15 with TRBJ1-2; D call uncertain. Germline CDR1 LNHNV, CDR2 YYDKDF (reference sequence). Between the trimmed V and J ends, which lost 3 bases and 1 base, there was a span of 12 bases. CDR3 length: 15 amino acids. The CDR3 sequence is CATSRGLGVNYGYTF. The CDR3 region has the DNA TGTGCCACCAGCAGGGGCTTGGGAGTTAACTATGGCTACACCTTC.

The chain couples TRBV25-1 to TRBJ1-3; D may be TRBD1 (6 bases). The CDR3 length is 14 residues. Germline V gene data show CDR1 as MGHDK and CDR2 as SYGVNS. Trimming took 6 bases from V and 4 from J, leaving 13 bases between them. DNA of the CDR3: TGTGCCAGCAGGGACCAGGGGTCCGGAAACACCATATATTTT. It encodes CASRDQGSGNTIYF.

A word on this clone: At the DNA level, this CDR3 is encoded by other sequences in the same sample as well. The chain uses TRBV7-8 and TRBJ1-1; TRBD1 is a possible D gene (5 bases). V was cut by 6 bases and J by 5 bases, with 13 bases left in between. Looked up from germline, CDR1 is SGHVS and CDR2 is FQNEAQ. This CDR3 spans 13 amino acids. The CDR3, as DNA: TGTGCCAGCAGACACAGCAGGGATACTGAAGCTTTCTTT. Its protein product is CASRHSRDTEAFF.

This chain joins TRBV25-1 and TRBJ2-7; D may be TRBD2 (6 bases). Germline values: CDR1 MGHDK, CDR2 SYGVNS. The V gene lost 8 bases and the J gene lost 7 bases, with 18 bases spanning the gap. The CDR3 covers 13 residues. CDR3 amino acids: CASGRAGSREQYV. CDR3 sequence (DNA): TGTGCCAGCGGTAGGGCGGGATCAAGGGAGCAGTACGTC.

This clone was observed a single time. The chain employs TRBV5-1 and TRBJ2-1; 7 positions match TRBD1. CDR1 is SGHRS, CDR2 YFSETQ, per germline. The CDR3 sequence is 14 residues long. V was clipped by 4 bases and J by 9 bases; unmatched bases: 10. The CDR3 reads CASSPGQVTSEQFF. CDR3 sequence (DNA): TGCGCCAGCAGCCCTGGACAGGTTACTAGTGAGCAGTTCTTC.

J is TRBJ2-2 and V is TRBV10-3, with 9 bases that match TRBD1. CDR1 and CDR2 from the germline V gene are ENHRY and SYGVKD. V lost 7 bases and J lost 3; bases outside the gene matches: 6. The CDR3 has 15 residues. The CDR3 coding sequence is TGTGCCATCAACCAGGGACAGGGTGACACCGGGGAGCTGTTTTTT. It encodes CAINQGQGDTGELFF.

This clone was seen only a few times. The gene calls are TRBV5-1 and TRBJ2-5, with TRBD2 matching 7 bases. Germline assignment: CDR1 SGHRS and CDR2 YFSETQ. The V segment lost 2 bases and the J segment 2 bases; nucleotides outside the gene matches: 6. This CDR3 region has 15 residues. The CDR3 DNA is TGCGCCAGCAGCTTAAATACGGGGGGACAAGAGACCCAGTACTTC. Its translation is CASSLNTGGQETQYF.

The chain joins TRBV27 to TRBJ2-5, with TRBD1 matching over 8 bases. V shed 2 bases and J 5 bases; nucleotides not matched to a gene: 4. The germline V gene has CDR1 MNHEY and CDR2 SMNVEV (reference sequence). This CDR3 has 14 residues. The CDR3 spells CASSLQDRAETQYF. CDR3 sequence (DNA): TGTGCCAGCAGTTTACAGGACAGGGCCGAGACCCAGTACTTC.

The chain links TRBV11-3 to TRBJ1-1; weak D call: TRBD1 (5 bases). V gave up 0 bases and J gave up 0 bases, with 14 bases separating them. Per germline, CDR1 SGHNT and CDR2 YENEEA. The CDR3 runs 17 residues. The CDR3: CASSLDLGGAMNTEAFF. The CDR3 bases are TGTGCCAGCAGCTTAGATCTCGGAGGGGCCATGAACACTGAAGCTTTCTTT.

V gene TRBV27 combines with J gene TRBJ2-1; TRBD2 might be the D (6 bases). This CDR3 region has 16 residues. Germline CDR1 and CDR2: MNHEY and SMNVEV (reference sequence). V lost 7 bases and J lost 9, with 25 bases in between. CDR3 DNA sequence: TGTGCCAGCAAGGCCCATAAGGACGGGAGTCTTAGTGAGCAGTTCTTC. This codes for CASKAHKDGSLSEQFF.

V gene TRBV6-1 combines with J gene TRBJ1-6; D remains ambiguous. Germline V gene sequence: CDR1 MNHNS, CDR2 SASEGT. Trimming pared 2 bases from V and 4 bases from J, leaving 9 bases between. CDR3 length equals 15 residues. CDR3 sequence: CASSETPAYNSPLHF. DNA of the CDR3: TGTGCCAGCAGTGAAACACCAGCGTATAATTCACCCCTCCACTTT.

The chain carries TRBV25-1 and TRBJ2-5; D is uncertain. Germline-derived CDR1 and CDR2 are MGHDK and SYGVNS. CDR3 length: 12 amino acids. The ends were cut back, 5 bases at V and 5 bases at J, with 9 bases in the middle. CDR3 coding DNA: TGTGCCAGCAGTTTTCCCTTTGAGACCCAGTACTTC. It encodes CASSFPFETQYF.

This clone showed up just once. V and J are TRBV7-9 and TRBJ2-2; D is unresolved. The CDR3 sequence is 15 residues long. V was clipped by 2 bases and J by 2 bases, with 9 bases between them. From germline, CDR1 is SEHNR and CDR2 FQNEAQ (reference sequence). The CDR3 bases are TGTGCCAGCAGCTTACTGGGCAGAAACACCGGGGAGCTGTTTTTT. Translation: CASSLLGRNTGELFF.

The chain joins TRBV10-1 to TRBJ2-1; D unresolved. This CDR3 has 16 amino acids. Trimming took off 5 bases at V and 5 bases at J, with 19 bases between the two ends. In germline, CDR1 is WNHNN, CDR2 SYGVQD (reference sequence). CDR3 sequence reads: CASSISDNIYNNEQFF. For the CDR3, the DNA is TGCGCCAGCAGTATATCAGACAACATATACAACAATGAGCAGTTCTTC.

The chain combines TRBV15 with TRBJ2-3; 7 positions agree with TRBD2. V gave up 1 base and J gave up 3 bases; unmatched junction bases: 1. Per germline, CDR1 LNHNV and CDR2 YYDKDF (reference sequence). The CDR3 has 14 residues. The CDR3 region is CATSRAGGTDTQYF. Here the CDR3 DNA reads TGTGCCACCAGCAGAGCGGGAGGAACAGATACGCAGTATTTT.

This clone was seen only a few times. The V call is TRBV13, the J call TRBJ1-3, with D perhaps matching TRBD1 (5 bases). This CDR3 spans 15 amino acids. CDR1 and CDR2 (germline): PRHDT, FYEKMQ (reference sequence). V was trimmed by 5 bases and J by 0 bases, leaving 11 bases between them. The CDR3, as DNA: TGTGCCAGCAGCCTTGACAGCTTCTCTGGAAACACCATATATTTT. It codes for CASSLDSFSGNTIYF.